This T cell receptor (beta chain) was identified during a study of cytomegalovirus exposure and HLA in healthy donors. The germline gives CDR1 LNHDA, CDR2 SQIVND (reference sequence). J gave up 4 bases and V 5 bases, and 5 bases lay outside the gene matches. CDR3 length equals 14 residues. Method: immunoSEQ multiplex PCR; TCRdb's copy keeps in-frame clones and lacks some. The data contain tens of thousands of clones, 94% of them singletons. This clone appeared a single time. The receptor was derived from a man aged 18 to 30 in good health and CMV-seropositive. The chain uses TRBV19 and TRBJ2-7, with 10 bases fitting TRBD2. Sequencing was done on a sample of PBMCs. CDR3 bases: TGTGCCAGTAGTCCGCGGACTAGCGGTTACGAGCAGTACTTC. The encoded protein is CASSPRTSGYEQYF.